This T cell receptor beta chain was found in a study of somatic mutations in cytotoxic T cells in rheumatoid arthritis. Germline-derived CDR1 and CDR2 are SGDLS and YYNGEE. This CDR3 spans 15 amino acids. V gave up 4 bases and J gave up 4 bases, with 14 bases separating them. Data came from immunoSEQ multiplex PCR; TCRdb stores just in-frame clones and leaves some out. The sample has over 15,000 clones; 75% to 85% are singletons. Broader study findings: Each of about an eighth of the roughly 60 patients had a largest CD8+ clone that made up more than 20% of CD8+ cells.

This clone showed up just a few times. Antigen: not known. The clonotype originates from an adult with rheumatoid arthritis. The rearrangement links TRBV9 to TRBJ2-2; D ambiguous. The sequencing sample was made of CD8+ T cells sorted from blood. CDR3: CASSRTDGSTGELFF. The DNA for the CDR3 is TGTGCCAGCAGCCGGACGGACGGTAGCACCGGGGAGCTGTTTTTT.